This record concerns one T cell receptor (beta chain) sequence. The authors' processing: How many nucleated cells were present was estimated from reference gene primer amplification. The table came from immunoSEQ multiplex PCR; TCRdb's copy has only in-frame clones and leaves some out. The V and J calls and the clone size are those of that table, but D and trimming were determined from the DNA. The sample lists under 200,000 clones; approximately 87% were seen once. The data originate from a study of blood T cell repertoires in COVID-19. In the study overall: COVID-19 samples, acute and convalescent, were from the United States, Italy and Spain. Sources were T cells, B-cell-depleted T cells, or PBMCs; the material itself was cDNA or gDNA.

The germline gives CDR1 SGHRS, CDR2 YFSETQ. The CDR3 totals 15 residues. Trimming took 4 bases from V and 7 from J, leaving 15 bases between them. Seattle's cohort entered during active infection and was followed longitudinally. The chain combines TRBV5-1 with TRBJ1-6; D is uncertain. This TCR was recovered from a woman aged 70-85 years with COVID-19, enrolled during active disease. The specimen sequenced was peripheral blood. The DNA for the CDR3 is TGCGCCAGCAGCACTAACCCGAGAACGAATTCACCCCTCCACTTT. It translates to CASSTNPRTNSPLHF. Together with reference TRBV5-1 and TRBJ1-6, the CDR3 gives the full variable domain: KAGVTQTPRYLIKTRGQQVTLSCSPISGHRSVSWYQQTPGQGLQFLFEYFSETQRNKGNFPGRFSGRQFSNSRSEMNVSTLELGDSALYLCASSTNPRTNSPLHFGNGTRLTVT.